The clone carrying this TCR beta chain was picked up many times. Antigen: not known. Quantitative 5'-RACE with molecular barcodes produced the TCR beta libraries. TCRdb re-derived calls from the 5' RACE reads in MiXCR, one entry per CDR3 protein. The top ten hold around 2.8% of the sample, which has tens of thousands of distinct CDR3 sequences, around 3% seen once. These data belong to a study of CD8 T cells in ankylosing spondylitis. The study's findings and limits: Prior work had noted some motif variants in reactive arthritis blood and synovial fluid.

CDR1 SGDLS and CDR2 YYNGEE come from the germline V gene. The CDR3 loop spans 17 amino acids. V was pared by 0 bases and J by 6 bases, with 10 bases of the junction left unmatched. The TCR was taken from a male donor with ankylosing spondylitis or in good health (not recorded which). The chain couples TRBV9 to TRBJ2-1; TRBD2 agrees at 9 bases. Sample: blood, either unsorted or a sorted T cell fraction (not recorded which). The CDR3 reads CASSVAFRAGGANEQFF. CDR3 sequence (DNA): TGTGCCAGCAGCGTAGCTTTCCGAGCGGGGGGAGCCAATGAGCAGTTCTTC. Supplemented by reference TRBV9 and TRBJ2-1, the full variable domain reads DSGVTQTPKHLITATGQRVTLRCSPRSGDLSVYWYQQSLDQGLQFLIQYYNGEERAKGNILERFSAQQFPDLHSELNLSSLELGDSALYFCASSVAFRAGGANEQFFGPGTRLTVL.